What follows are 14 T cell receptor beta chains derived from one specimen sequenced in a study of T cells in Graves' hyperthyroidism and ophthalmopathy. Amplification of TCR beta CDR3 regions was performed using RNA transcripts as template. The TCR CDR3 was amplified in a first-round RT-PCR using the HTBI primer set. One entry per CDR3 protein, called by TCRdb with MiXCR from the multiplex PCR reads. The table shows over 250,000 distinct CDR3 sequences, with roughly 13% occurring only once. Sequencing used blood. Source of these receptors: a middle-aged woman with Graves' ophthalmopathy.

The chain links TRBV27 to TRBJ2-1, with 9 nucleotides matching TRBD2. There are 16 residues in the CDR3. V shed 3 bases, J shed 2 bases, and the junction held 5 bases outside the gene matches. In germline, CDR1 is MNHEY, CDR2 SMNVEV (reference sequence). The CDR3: CASSFAGGPPYNEQFF. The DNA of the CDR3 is TGTGCCAGCAGTTTCGCGGGGGGGCCTCCCTACAATGAGCAGTTCTTC.

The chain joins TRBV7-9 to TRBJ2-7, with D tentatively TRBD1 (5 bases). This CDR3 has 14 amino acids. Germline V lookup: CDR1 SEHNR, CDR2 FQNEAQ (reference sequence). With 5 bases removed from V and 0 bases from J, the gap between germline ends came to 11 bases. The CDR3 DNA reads TGTGCCAGCAGCCTCGACAGCGACTCCTACGAGCAGTACTTC. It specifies CASSLDSDSYEQYF. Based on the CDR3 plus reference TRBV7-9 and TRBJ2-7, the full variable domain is DTGVSQNPRHKITKRGQNVTFRCDPISEHNRLYWYRQTLGQGPEFLTYFQNEAQLEKSRLLSDRFSAERPKGSFSTLEIQRTEQGDSAMYLCASSLDSDSYEQYFGPGTRLTVT.

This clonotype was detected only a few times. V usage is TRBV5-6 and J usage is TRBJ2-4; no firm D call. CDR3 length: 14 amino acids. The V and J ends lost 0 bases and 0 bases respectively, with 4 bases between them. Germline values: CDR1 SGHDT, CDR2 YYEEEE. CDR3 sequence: CASSLGLAKNIQYF. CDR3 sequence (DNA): TGTGCCAGCAGCTTGGGGCTAGCCAAAAACATTCAGTACTTC.

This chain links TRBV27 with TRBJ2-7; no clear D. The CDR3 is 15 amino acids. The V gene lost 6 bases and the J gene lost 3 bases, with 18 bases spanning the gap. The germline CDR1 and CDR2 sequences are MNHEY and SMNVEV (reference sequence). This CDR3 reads CASSLNLAAYYEQYF. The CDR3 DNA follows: TGTGCCAGCAGCCTTAACCTTGCGGCCTACTACGAGCAGTACTTC.

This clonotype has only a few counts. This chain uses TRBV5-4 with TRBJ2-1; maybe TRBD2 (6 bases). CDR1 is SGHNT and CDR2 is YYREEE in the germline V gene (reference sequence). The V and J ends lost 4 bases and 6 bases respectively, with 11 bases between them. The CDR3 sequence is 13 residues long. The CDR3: CASSQLAFNEQFF. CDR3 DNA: TGTGCCAGCAGCCAACTAGCTTTCAATGAGCAGTTCTTC. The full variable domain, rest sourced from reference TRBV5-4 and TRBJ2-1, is ETGVTQSPTHLIKTRGQQVTLRCSSQSGHNTVSWYQQALGQGPQFIFQYYREEENGRGNFPPRFSGLQFPNYSSELNVNALELDDSALYLCASSQLAFNEQFFGPGTRLTVL.

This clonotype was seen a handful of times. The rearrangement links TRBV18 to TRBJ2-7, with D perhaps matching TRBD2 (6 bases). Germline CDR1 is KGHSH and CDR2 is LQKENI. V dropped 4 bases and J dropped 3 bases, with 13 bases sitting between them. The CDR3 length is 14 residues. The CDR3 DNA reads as TGTGCCAGCTCACTCACCCCGGGGGTCTACGAGCAGTACTTC. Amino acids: CASSLTPGVYEQYF.

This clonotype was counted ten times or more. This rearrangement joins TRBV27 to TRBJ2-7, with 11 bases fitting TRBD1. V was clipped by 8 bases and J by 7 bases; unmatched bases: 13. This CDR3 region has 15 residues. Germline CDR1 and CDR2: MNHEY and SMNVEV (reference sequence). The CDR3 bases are TGTGCCAGCCGCGAGCTCGGACAGGGGGCGCGGGAGCAGTACTTC. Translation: CASRELGQGAREQYF.

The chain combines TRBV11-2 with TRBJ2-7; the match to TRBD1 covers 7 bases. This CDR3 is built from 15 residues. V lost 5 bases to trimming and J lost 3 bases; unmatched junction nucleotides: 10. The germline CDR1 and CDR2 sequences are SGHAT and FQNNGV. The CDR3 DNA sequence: TGTGCCAGCAGCATATATAGCGACAGGGACTACGAGCAGTACTTC. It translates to CASSIYSDRDYEQYF.

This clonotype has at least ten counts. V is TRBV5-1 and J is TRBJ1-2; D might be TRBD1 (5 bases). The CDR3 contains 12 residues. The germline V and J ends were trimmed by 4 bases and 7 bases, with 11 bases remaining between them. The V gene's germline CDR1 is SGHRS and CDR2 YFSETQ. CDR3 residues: CASSNDRGGYTF. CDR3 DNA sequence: TGCGCCAGCAGCAACGACAGAGGTGGCTACACCTTC.

The CDR3 loop reads CASSEALTGTAVEETQYF. The CDR3 DNA is TGTGCCAGCAGTGAAGCGCTAACCGGGACAGCCGTTGAAGAGACCCAGTACTTC. V and J are TRBV6-1 and TRBJ2-5, with 7 bases fitting TRBD1. This CDR3 contains 18 residues. The V gene end was trimmed by 0 bases and the J gene end by 3 bases; junction bases not matched to a gene: 13. CDR1 MNHNS and CDR2 SASEGT come from the germline V gene.

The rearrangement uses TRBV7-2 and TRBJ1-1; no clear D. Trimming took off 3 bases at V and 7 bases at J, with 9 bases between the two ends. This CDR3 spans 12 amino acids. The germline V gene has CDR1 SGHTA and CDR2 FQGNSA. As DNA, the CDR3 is TGTGCCAGCAGCTTGATGTGGGGTGAAGCTTTCTTT. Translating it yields CASSLMWGEAFF.

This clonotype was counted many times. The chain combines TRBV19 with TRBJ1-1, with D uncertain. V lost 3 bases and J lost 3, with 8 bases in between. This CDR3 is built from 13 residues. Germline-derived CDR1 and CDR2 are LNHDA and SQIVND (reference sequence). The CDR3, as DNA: TGTGCCAGTAGTATTACGGCAGACACTGAAGCTTTCTTT. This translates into CASSITADTEAFF.

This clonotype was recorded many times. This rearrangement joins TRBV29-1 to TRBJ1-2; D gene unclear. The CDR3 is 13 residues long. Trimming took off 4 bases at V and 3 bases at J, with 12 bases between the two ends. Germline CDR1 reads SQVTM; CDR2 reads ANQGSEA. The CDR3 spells CSVVWVSDYGYTF. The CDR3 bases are TGCAGCGTTGTTTGGGTTTCGGACTATGGCTACACCTTC. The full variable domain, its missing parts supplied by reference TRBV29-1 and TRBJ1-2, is SAVISQKPSRDICQRGTSLTIQCQVDSQVTMMFWYRQQPGQSLTLIATANQGSEATYESGFVIDKFPISRPNLTFSTLTVSNMSPEDSSIYLCSVVWVSDYGYTFGSGTRLTVV.

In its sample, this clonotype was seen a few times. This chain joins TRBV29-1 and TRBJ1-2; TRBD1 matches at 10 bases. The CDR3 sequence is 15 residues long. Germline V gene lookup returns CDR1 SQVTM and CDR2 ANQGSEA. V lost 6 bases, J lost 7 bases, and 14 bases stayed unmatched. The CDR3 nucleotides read TGCAGCGTCGGGACAGGGGTCGGGGGGCGGACTGGCTACACCTTC. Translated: CSVGTGVGGRTGYTF.